This passage covers 13 T cell receptor beta chains from one sample sequenced in a study of T-cell reconstitution after alpha-beta-depleted transplantation in children. Molecular barcoding with unique molecular identifiers was used for the TCRbeta library. Each CDR3 protein is one row after TCRdb ran MiXCR on the PCR reads. The sample lists about 47,000 distinct CDR3 sequences, roughly 50% occurring once. This specimen consisted of peripheral blood, obtained before TCRalphabeta/CD19-depleted stem cell transplant. The receptors come from a boy younger than two with SCID, due to receive a stem cell transplant.

The chain joins TRBV6-1 to TRBJ2-1, with 10 bases fitting TRBD1. This CDR3 is built from 16 residues. Trimming removed 6 bases from V and 7 bases from J; junction bases left unmatched: 12. Germline V lookup: CDR1 MNHNS, CDR2 SASEGT. The CDR3 is CASSEPGQGSGNEQFF. For the CDR3, the DNA is TGTGCCAGCAGCGAACCGGGACAGGGGAGTGGGAATGAGCAGTTCTTC.

This sequence joins TRBV12-3 or TRBV12-4 and TRBJ1-2; D not resolved. The CDR3 totals 12 residues. The V and J ends lost 1 base and 9 bases respectively, with 9 bases between them. The CDR3 DNA reads as TGTGCCAGCAGTTTAGACGGATCCAGCTACACCTTC. It codes for CASSLDGSSYTF.

The sample holds a few counts of this clonotype. V and J are TRBV7-6 and TRBJ2-7; D is unresolved. Trimming took 1 base from V and 0 from J, leaving 7 bases between them. CDR1 and CDR2 (germline): SGHVS, FNYEAQ. This CDR3 has 14 residues. DNA of the CDR3: TGTGCCAGCAGCTTAGAGCACAGCTCCTACGAGCAGTACTTC. This encodes CASSLEHSSYEQYF.

The chain is built from TRBV7-2 and TRBJ1-6; perhaps TRBD1 as D (6 bases). The CDR3 extends over 16 amino acids. Germline V CDR1 and CDR2: SGHTA, FQGNSA. Between the trimmed V and J ends, which lost 3 bases and 11 bases, there was a span of 20 bases. CDR3 DNA sequence: TGTGCCAGCAGCTTGGGGGCAAGGGGAAAAGGGGCACCCCTCCACTTT. Its protein product is CASSLGARGKGAPLHF. The variable domain in full, completed from reference TRBV7-2 and TRBJ1-6, reads GAGVSQSPSNKVTEKGKDVELRCDPISGHTALYWYRQSLGQGLEFLIYFQGNSAPDKSGLPSDRFSAERTGGSVSTLTIQRTQQEDSAVYLCASSLGARGKGAPLHFGNGTRLTVT.

The chain links TRBV5-6 to TRBJ2-1, with D possibly matching TRBD2 (5 bases). The V gene lost 0 bases and the J gene lost 7 bases, with 17 bases spanning the gap. The CDR3 runs to 16 residues. From germline, CDR1 is SGHDT and CDR2 YYEEEE. The CDR3 DNA reads as TGTGCCAGCAGCTTGGTTCGGGGATTAAGTAAAAATGAGCAGTTCTTC. Translating gives CASSLVRGLSKNEQFF.

The V call is TRBV20-1, the J call TRBJ1-2, with 8 bases lining up with TRBD1. This CDR3 has 14 residues. The V gene's germline CDR1 is DFQATT and CDR2 SNEGSKA (reference sequence). Losses at the gene ends were 1 base for V and 7 bases for J; bases not matched to a gene: 8. The CDR3 reads CSARGVDREVGYTF. The DNA of the CDR3 is TGCAGTGCTAGAGGAGTGGACAGGGAGGTTGGCTACACCTTC.

This clonotype was seen a few times. The rearrangement links TRBV10-3 to TRBJ1-5; a weak D match, TRBD1 (6 bases). The CDR3 covers 13 residues. CDR1 is ENHRY, CDR2 SYGVKD, per germline. The V gene lost 6 bases and the J gene lost 6 bases, with 12 bases spanning the gap. This chain's CDR3 is CAISTGQGQPQHF. CDR3 bases: TGTGCCATCAGCACAGGGCAGGGTCAGCCCCAGCATTTT.

The chain recombines TRBV3-1 with TRBJ2-7, with D possibly being TRBD1 (6 bases). Trimming shortened V by 2 bases and J by 2 bases, and 16 bases separated the two germline ends. CDR1 and CDR2 (germline): LGHDT, YNNKEL (reference sequence). The CDR3 extends over 16 amino acids. CDR3 protein: CASSQPRGPTTYEQYF. DNA for the CDR3: TGTGCCAGCAGCCAACCCAGGGGTCCCACGACCTACGAGCAGTACTTC.

This clonotype was recorded a few times. The V and J genes are TRBV7-6 and TRBJ2-2, with 9 bases fitting TRBD1. From germline, CDR1 is SGHVS and CDR2 FNYEAQ. The CDR3 is 15 amino acids. Germline trimming cut 5 bases from V and 3 bases from J; bases unmatched to any gene: 4. The CDR3 coding sequence is TGTGCCAGCAGCGTGGGACAGGGTGACACCGGGGAGCTGTTTTTT. As protein: CASSVGQGDTGELFF.

This clonotype is medium-sized. The chain couples TRBV12-3 or TRBV12-4 to TRBJ1-1, with D possibly TRBD1 on 6 matching bases. CDR3 length: 13 amino acids. Trimming removed 6 bases at V and 4 bases at J, with 12 bases between. Here the CDR3 DNA reads TGTGCCAGCAGATTTAGGGGGTCCACTGAAGCTTTCTTT. This sequence encodes CASRFRGSTEAFF.

The rearrangement joins TRBV7-2 to TRBJ2-3, with 7 bases identical to TRBD1. The CDR3 consists of 14 residues. The germline V gene encodes CDR1 SGHTA and CDR2 FQGNSA. J gave up 6 bases and V 3 bases, and 6 bases lay outside the gene matches. CDR3 sequence reads: CASSFNFRGDTQYF. The CDR3 DNA sequence: TGTGCCAGCAGCTTCAATTTCAGGGGGGATACGCAGTATTTT. Drawing the rest from reference TRBV7-2 and TRBJ2-3, the complete variable domain is GAGVSQSPSNKVTEKGKDVELRCDPISGHTALYWYRQSLGQGLEFLIYFQGNSAPDKSGLPSDRFSAERTGGSVSTLTIQRTQQEDSAVYLCASSFNFRGDTQYFGPGTRLTVL.

V gene TRBV12-3 or TRBV12-4 combines with J gene TRBJ2-4, with a possible D match to TRBD2 (6 bases). The CDR3 runs 14 residues. V dropped 3 bases and J dropped 6 bases, with 12 bases sitting between them. This chain's CDR3 is CASSFAGLSNIQYF. The CDR3 nucleotides read TGTGCCAGCAGTTTCGCGGGACTCTCAAACATTCAGTACTTC.

This sequence joins TRBV7-9 and TRBJ2-7; D possibly corresponds to TRBD1 (5 bases). CDR1 SEHNR and CDR2 FQNEAQ come from the germline V gene (reference sequence). Trimming took 5 bases from V and 5 from J, leaving 16 bases between them. The CDR3 totals 14 residues. The CDR3 reads CASSPRSGWDEQYF. The CDR3 nucleotides read TGTGCCAGCAGCCCCCGGTCAGGGTGGGACGAGCAGTACTTC.